The 25 T cell receptor beta chains presented below share a single source sample, sequenced in a study of identifying expanded T cells in peripheral blood. Libraries were prepared by immunoSEQ multiplex PCR; TCRdb keeps only in-frame clonotypes and omits some of them. The sample carries 75,000 to 95,000 clones, over 85% recorded once. Sequenced sample: blood. Receptor source: a person between 18 and 75 years old in good health.

The chain uses TRBV5-1 and TRBJ2-7; 11 nucleotides line up with TRBD2. Trimming at V came to 3 bases and at J to 7 bases, leaving 6 bases not matched to a gene. Germline assignment: CDR1 SGHRS and CDR2 YFSETQ. CDR3 size: 14 residues. CDR3 sequence (DNA): TGCGCCAGCAGCTCCCAGCTAGCGGGAGGAGAGCAGTACTTC. Translation gives CASSSQLAGGEQYF.

V is TRBV19 and J is TRBJ1-2; D perhaps matches TRBD1 (5 bases). The CDR3 sequence is 13 residues long. The germline CDR1 and CDR2 sequences are LNHDA and SQIVND (reference sequence). V lost 4 bases and J 3 bases, leaving 9 bases between the germline ends. CDR3 loop: CASSRGSYYGYTF. CDR3 in DNA: TGTGCCAGTAGTAGGGGCAGCTACTATGGCTACACCTTC.

This chain joins TRBV2 and TRBJ1-4; D ambiguous. This CDR3 region has 13 residues. The V and J ends lost 8 bases and 7 bases respectively, with 14 bases between them. In germline, CDR1 is SNHLY, CDR2 FYNNEI. CDR3 coding DNA: TGTGCCAGCGTGGTGTCGCTTGTTGAAAAACTGTTTTTT. It is translated as CASVVSLVEKLFF.

This chain uses TRBV7-3 with TRBJ1-1, with D unresolved. V lost 4 bases and J lost 6, with 18 bases in between. This CDR3 has 15 residues. Germline values: CDR1 SGHTA, CDR2 FQGTGA. The CDR3 DNA reads TGTGCCAGCAGCTCCCTATCGCCGGGGAGAGCTGAAGCTTTCTTT. Translating it yields CASSSLSPGRAEAFF.

The V call is TRBV7-6, the J call TRBJ2-3; no clear D. V was clipped by 3 bases and J by 0 bases, with 7 bases between them. Germline lookup yields CDR1 SGHVS and CDR2 FNYEAQ. The CDR3 sequence is 14 residues long. Here the CDR3 DNA reads TGTGCCAGCAGCTTTGATTCGAGCACAGATACGCAGTATTTT. This translates into CASSFDSSTDTQYF.

This chain uses TRBV7-8 with TRBJ1-1; possibly TRBD1 for D (5 bases). CDR1 is SGHVS, CDR2 FQNEAQ, per germline. This CDR3 is 14 amino acids long. V was pared by 3 bases and J by 3 bases, with 11 bases between. The CDR3 region is CASSLIREDTEAFF. The CDR3 DNA reads as TGTGCCAGCAGCTTGATCAGGGAGGACACTGAAGCTTTCTTT.

The chain carries TRBV2 and TRBJ2-3; 14 positions match TRBD2. V gave up 5 bases and J gave up 4 bases; unmatched junction bases: 11. The CDR3 length is 18 residues. Germline CDR1 is SNHLY and CDR2 is FYNNEI. CDR3 sequence (DNA): TGTGCCAGCAGTTGGGACGGACTAGCGGGAGGCGAGGCAGATACGCAGTATTTT. Translation gives CASSWDGLAGGEADTQYF.

The J gene is TRBJ2-2, the V gene TRBV4-1; D not resolved. This CDR3 spans 12 amino acids. Between the trimmed V and J ends, which lost 4 bases and 8 bases, there was a span of 8 bases. The V gene's germline CDR1 is MGHRA and CDR2 YSYEKL. CDR3 nucleotides: TGCGCCAGCAGCCTTCCCGGGGGGGAGCTGTTTTTT. Protein product: CASSLPGGELFF.

The gene calls are TRBV13 and TRBJ2-6; no clear D. V was pared by 7 bases and J by 0 bases, with 10 bases between. Germline-derived CDR1 and CDR2 are PRHDT and FYEKMQ (reference sequence). The CDR3 totals 15 residues. CDR3 in amino acids: CASKTSSSGANVLTF. The CDR3, as DNA: TGTGCCAGCAAAACAAGTTCCTCTGGGGCCAACGTCCTGACTTTC.

V gene TRBV7-2 combines with J gene TRBJ1-5, with D hard to call. This CDR3 has 14 amino acids. CDR1 SGHTA and CDR2 FQGNSA come from the germline V gene. V lost 4 bases, J lost 2 bases, and 9 bases lay in between. The CDR3 protein is CASSSPERNQPQHF. The DNA for the CDR3 is TGTGCCAGCAGCTCACCAGAACGCAATCAGCCCCAGCATTTT. Full variable domain (missing parts from reference TRBV7-2 and TRBJ1-5): GAGVSQSPSNKVTEKGKDVELRCDPISGHTALYWYRQSLGQGLEFLIYFQGNSAPDKSGLPSDRFSAERTGGSVSTLTIQRTQQEDSAVYLCASSSPERNQPQHFGDGTRLSIL.

This clone was seen a few times. The chain has TRBV11-3 and TRBJ2-1, with D possibly being TRBD2 (5 bases). The CDR3 contains 15 residues. Per germline, CDR1 SGHNT and CDR2 YENEEA. V was shortened by 2 bases and J by 2 bases, with 10 bases between the two germline ends. CDR3 residues: CASSLSWEPYNEQFF. The CDR3 nucleotides are TGTGCCAGCAGCTTATCCTGGGAGCCCTACAATGAGCAGTTCTTC.

This sequence joins TRBV6-6 and TRBJ1-6; TRBD1 matches 7 bases. This CDR3 comprises 14 residues. Unmatched junction bases numbered 9, after V lost 7 bases and J lost 9 bases. CDR1 and CDR2 from the germline V gene are MNHNY and SVGAGI (reference sequence). The DNA of the CDR3 is TGTGCCAGCATAAGCTTGGCAGGGGGTTCACCCCTCCACTTT. This codes for CASISLAGGSPLHF.

The chain carries TRBV30 and TRBJ2-2; no reliable D call. The CDR3 has 12 amino acids. The germline V gene has CDR1 GTSNPN and CDR2 SVGIG (reference sequence). V lost 2 bases, J lost 2 bases, and 3 bases lay in between. The CDR3 bases are TGTGCCTGGAGTCCAAACACCGGGGAGCTGTTTTTT. Protein sequence: CAWSPNTGELFF.

J is TRBJ1-3 and V is TRBV2; 10 bases are shared with TRBD1. In germline, CDR1 is SNHLY, CDR2 FYNNEI. The V and J ends lost 11 bases and 3 bases, in that order; junction bases with no gene match: 7. The CDR3 runs 14 residues. This CDR3 reads CACRQGADGNTIYF. Here the CDR3 DNA reads TGTGCCTGCCGACAGGGGGCGGATGGAAACACCATATATTTT.

The genes are TRBV4-3 and TRBJ1-5; TRBD1 is a possible D gene (5 bases). The CDR3 totals 14 residues. Germline V lookup: CDR1 LGHNA, CDR2 YSLEER. With 0 bases removed from V and 7 bases from J, the gap between germline ends came to 10 bases. The CDR3 loop reads CASSQERGGQPQHF. CDR3 coding DNA: TGCGCCAGCAGCCAAGAGAGGGGAGGCCAGCCCCAGCATTTT.

The chain couples TRBV9 to TRBJ1-1, with 7 bases aligning to TRBD1. The CDR3 has 15 residues. The V and J ends lost 0 bases and 6 bases, in that order; junction bases with no gene match: 8. Germline CDR1 reads SGDLS; CDR2 reads YYNGEE. CDR3 region: CASSVGPGGSAEAFF. Written as DNA, the CDR3 is TGTGCCAGCAGCGTAGGGCCAGGGGGGAGCGCTGAAGCTTTCTTT.

This chain uses TRBV30 with TRBJ1-1; tentative D call: TRBD1 (6 bases). Looked up from germline, CDR1 is GTSNPN and CDR2 is SVGIG (reference sequence). The CDR3 loop spans 13 amino acids. The V end lost 3 bases, the J end lost 4 bases, and 12 bases lay between the germline ends. CDR3 loop: CAWSSSGATEAFF. CDR3 nucleotides: TGTGCCTGGAGCAGCTCAGGGGCCACTGAAGCTTTCTTT. The full variable domain, rest sourced from reference TRBV30 and TRBJ1-1, is SQTIHQWPATLVQPVGSPLSLECTVEGTSNPNLYWYRQAAGRGLQLLFYSVGIGQISSEVPQNLSASRPQDRQFILSSKKLLLSDSGFYLCAWSSSGATEAFFGQGTRLTVV.

CDR3 in amino acids: CASSLGSGLSGANVLTF. The CDR3 DNA reads as TGCGCCAGCAGCTTGGGTTCCGGACTCTCTGGGGCCAACGTCCTGACTTTC. J is TRBJ2-6 and V is TRBV5-1; D is possibly TRBD2 (5 bases). Germline values: CDR1 SGHRS, CDR2 YFSETQ. Trimming shortened V by 0 bases and J by 0 bases, and 10 bases separated the two germline ends. CDR3 size: 17 residues.

The chain combines TRBV10-3 with TRBJ2-2; D unclear. V was cut by 7 bases and J by 0 bases, with 6 bases left in between. Germline CDR1 is ENHRY and CDR2 is SYGVKD. This CDR3 has 13 residues. CDR3 coding DNA: TGTGCCATCACCCAGACGAACACCGGGGAGCTGTTTTTT. Residues: CAITQTNTGELFF.

This chain links TRBV5-1 with TRBJ1-6; D ambiguous. CDR3 length: 14 residues. In germline, CDR1 is SGHRS, CDR2 YFSETQ. Trimming left V 4 bases short and J 3 bases short, with 8 bases between. The CDR3 spells CASSLGSYNSPLHF. Here the CDR3 DNA reads TGCGCCAGCAGCCTAGGAAGCTATAATTCACCCCTCCACTTT.

V gene TRBV12-5 combines with J gene TRBJ2-5; possibly TRBD1 for D (7 bases). V was clipped by 10 bases and J by 2 bases, with 11 bases between them. Germline CDR1 is LGHNT and CDR2 is FRNRAP. The CDR3 sequence is 12 residues long. The CDR3 here is CATRGVQETQYF. CDR3 coding DNA: TGTGCTACCAGGGGGGTTCAAGAGACCCAGTACTTC.

The rearrangement links TRBV9 to TRBJ2-5, with TRBD1 identical over 9 bases. V was clipped by 4 bases and J by 5 bases; unmatched bases: 9. The CDR3 is 15 residues long. CDR1 and CDR2 (germline): SGDLS, YYNGEE. This CDR3 reads CASSPSGQGGETQYF. DNA for the CDR3: TGTGCCAGCAGCCCTTCGGGACAGGGTGGTGAGACCCAGTACTTC.

The V and J genes are TRBV6-5 and TRBJ2-1; the match to TRBD1 covers 10 bases. CDR1 and CDR2 (germline): MNHEY, SVGAGI. The CDR3 loop spans 15 amino acids. After removal of 6 bases from V and 4 bases from J, the junction contained 6 bases not matched to a gene. For the CDR3, the DNA is TGTGCCAGCAGCCTGGACAGGGGGTCTTACAATGAGCAGTTCTTC. Protein: CASSLDRGSYNEQFF.

The chain uses TRBV5-5 and TRBJ2-7; D is unresolved. The CDR3 is 15 residues long. With 1 base removed from V and 2 bases from J, the gap between germline ends came to 13 bases. From germline, CDR1 is SGHKS and CDR2 YYEKEE (reference sequence). In nucleotides, the CDR3 is TGTGCCAGCAGCTTGAGTCCATTTGGGACCTACGAGCAGTACTTC. This gives the protein CASSLSPFGTYEQYF. Combining the CDR3 with reference TRBV5-5 and TRBJ2-7 gives the whole variable domain DAGVTQSPTHLIKTRGQQVTLRCSPISGHKSVSWYQQVLGQGPQFIFQYYEKEERGRGNFPDRFSARQFPNYSSELNVNALLLGDSALYLCASSLSPFGTYEQYFGPGTRLTVT.

CDR3 coding DNA: TGTGCCAGCAGCTTAGGGCCCAGGGGGCGCGCAGGAAACACCATATATTTT. Amino acids: CASSLGPRGRAGNTIYF. The genes are TRBV7-2 and TRBJ1-3, with TRBD1 matching over 8 bases. Germline values: CDR1 SGHTA, CDR2 FQGNSA. CDR3 length: 17 amino acids. V was clipped by 1 base and J by 4 bases; unmatched bases: 9.